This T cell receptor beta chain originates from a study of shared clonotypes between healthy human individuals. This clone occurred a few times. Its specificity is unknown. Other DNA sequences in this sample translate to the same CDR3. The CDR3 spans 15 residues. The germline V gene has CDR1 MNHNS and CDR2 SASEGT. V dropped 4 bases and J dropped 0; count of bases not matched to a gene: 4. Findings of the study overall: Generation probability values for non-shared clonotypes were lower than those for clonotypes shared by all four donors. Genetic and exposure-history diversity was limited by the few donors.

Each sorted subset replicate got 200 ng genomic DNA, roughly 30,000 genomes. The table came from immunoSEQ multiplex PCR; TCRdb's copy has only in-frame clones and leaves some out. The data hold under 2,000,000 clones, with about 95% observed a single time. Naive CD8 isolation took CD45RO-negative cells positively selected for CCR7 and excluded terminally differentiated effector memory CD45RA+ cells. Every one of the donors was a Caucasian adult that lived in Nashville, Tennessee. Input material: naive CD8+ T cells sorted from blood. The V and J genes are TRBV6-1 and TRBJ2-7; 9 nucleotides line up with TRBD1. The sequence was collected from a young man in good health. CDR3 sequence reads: CASSVGQGPSYEQYF. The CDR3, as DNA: TGTGCCAGCAGTGTAGGACAGGGGCCCTCCTACGAGCAGTACTTC.